These 9 T cell receptor beta chains were all obtained from the same sample, sequenced in a study of CDR3 diversity in severe acne. TCRdb fed the PCR reads into MiXCR, producing one record per CDR3 protein. The repertoire consists of some 85,000 distinct CDR3 sequences, with 49% occurring once and the leading ten covering around 10%. The sample consisted of blood. Source of these receptors: a male donor with severe acne vulgaris.

The rearrangement links TRBV6-1 to TRBJ1-1; 7 bases line up with TRBD1. Germline V gene sequence: CDR1 MNHNS, CDR2 SASEGT. The CDR3 length is 15 residues. The V and J ends lost 1 base and 1 base, in that order; junction bases with no gene match: 3. CDR3 nucleotides: TGTGCCAGCAGTGAAGAAGCAGGGGGGAACACTGAAGCTTTCTTT. Encoded protein: CASSEEAGGNTEAFF.

This clonotype was counted once. In DNA, the CDR3 is TGTGCCACCAGCACCCCGGGACAGGGGAGGCCTGAAGCTTTCTTT. Its protein is CATSTPGQGRPEAFF. The V gene is TRBV15, the J gene TRBJ1-1, with 10 positions matching TRBD1. J gave up 6 bases and V 4 bases, and 8 bases lay outside the gene matches. The CDR3 contains 15 residues. Germline CDR1 reads LNHNV; CDR2 reads YYDKDF (reference sequence).

The rearrangement links TRBV4-3 to TRBJ2-1, with D perhaps TRBD1 (6 bases). The CDR3 runs to 14 residues. Trimming stripped 5 bases from V and 13 bases from J, with 21 bases between. Germline lookup yields CDR1 LGHNA and CDR2 YSLEER. The CDR3 protein is CASSSLGTRQSQFF. In DNA form, the CDR3 reads TGCGCCAGCAGCAGCCTCGGGACACGCCAAAGCCAGTTCTTC.

The chain uses TRBV2 and TRBJ2-7; TRBD2 aligns across 9 bases. Germline values: CDR1 SNHLY, CDR2 FYNNEI. The CDR3 consists of 15 residues. The trim removed 3 bases at V and 4 bases at J, leaving 7 bases unmatched. The DNA of the CDR3 is TGTGCCAGCAGTGAGGGGCTAGCGGGGACATACGAGCAGTACTTC. Protein sequence: CASSEGLAGTYEQYF.

This chain links TRBV7-8 with TRBJ1-1; D is uncertain. There are 13 residues in the CDR3. Germline values: CDR1 SGHVS, CDR2 FQNEAQ. V was clipped by 5 bases and J by 1 base, with 8 bases between them. The CDR3 bases are TGTGCCAGCAGCAAGGGCAGGAACACTGAAGCTTTCTTT. Its protein is CASSKGRNTEAFF. The full variable domain, with the rest looked up from reference TRBV7-8 and TRBJ1-1, is GAGVSQSPRYKVAKRGQDVALRCDPISGHVSLFWYQQALGQGPEFLTYFQNEAQLDKSGLPSDRFFAERPEGSVSTLKIQRTQQEDSAVYLCASSKGRNTEAFFGQGTRLTVV.

Remarks on this clonotype: A read error may produce the germline difference seen at one junction end. This sequence joins TRBV5-1 and TRBJ2-2; no firm D call. The CDR3 contains 13 residues. The germline V gene encodes CDR1 SGHRS and CDR2 YFSETQ. The CDR3 here is CASSSKETGELFF. The CDR3 coding sequence is TGTGCCAGCAGCTCTAAGGAAACCGGGGAGCTGTTTTTT.

A word on this clonotype: The junction differs from germline at one of its ends, possibly a read error. The chain couples TRBV11-2 to TRBJ2-2, with D unresolved. The CDR3 has 11 residues. The V gene's germline CDR1 is SGHAT and CDR2 FQNNGV. The DNA for the CDR3 is TGCGCCAGCAGCCGAGGAGGGGAGCTGTTTTTT. This encodes CASSRGGELFF.

This clonotype showed up just a few times. The V call is TRBV12-3 or TRBV12-4, the J call TRBJ2-1; TRBD2 matches at 11 bases. The V segment lost 6 bases and the J segment 3 bases; nucleotides outside the gene matches: 7. The CDR3 has 16 residues. The CDR3 loop reads CASRSIAGGSYNEQFF. The CDR3, as DNA: TGTGCCAGCAGGTCTATAGCGGGAGGGAGCTACAATGAGCAGTTCTTC.

This clonotype came up many times. V is TRBV6-5 and J is TRBJ2-7, with 7 nucleotides matching TRBD1. CDR3 length: 14 amino acids. Losses at the gene ends were 2 bases for V and 1 base for J; bases not matched to a gene: 2. In germline, CDR1 is MNHEY, CDR2 SVGAGI. The CDR3 region is CASSYRDSSYEQYF. For the CDR3, the DNA is TGTGCCAGCAGTTACCGGGACAGTTCCTACGAGCAGTACTTC.